The 2 T cell receptor beta chains below were found in one sample sequenced in a study of beta chain features in type 1 diabetes. What these receptors recognize is not known. Expressed TCRB transcripts were sequenced, since all the RNA that had been isolated was reverse transcribed. Sequencing used immunoSEQ multiplex PCR; TCRdb keeps in-frame clones, though not all of them. This sample has some 110,000 clones, with about 17% found just once. Study outcomes and limitations: Researchers report that Type 1 diabetes patients had moderately but significantly shorter TCRB CDR3s across all four CD4+ subsets.

Sequences were obtained from central memory CD4+ T cells from blood. The receptors originated from a man aged 25 to 40 with type 1 diabetes.

This clone was recorded a few times. The CDR3 nucleotides read TGTGCCAGCAGTGGACTACAGACTAGCCTCAATGAGCAGTTCTTC. Protein product: CASSGLQTSLNEQFF. This chain connects TRBV28 to TRBJ2-1, with 7 bases that match TRBD2. The junction had 10 bases not matched to a gene; V was cut back by 5 bases and J by 6 bases. This CDR3 has 15 amino acids. Germline V gene lookup returns CDR1 MDHEN and CDR2 SYDVKM.

There are many counts of this clone. This chain's CDR3 is CASSHPDRGHEQYF. CDR3 bases: TGCGCCAGCAGTCATCCCGACAGGGGACACGAGCAGTACTTC. The chain joins TRBV23-1 to TRBJ2-7; TRBD1 aligns across 8 bases. TRBV23-1 belongs to the ORF category, with a function that is uncertain. The CDR3 length is 14 residues. Trimming took 3 bases from V and 5 from J; bases not matched to a gene: 6.